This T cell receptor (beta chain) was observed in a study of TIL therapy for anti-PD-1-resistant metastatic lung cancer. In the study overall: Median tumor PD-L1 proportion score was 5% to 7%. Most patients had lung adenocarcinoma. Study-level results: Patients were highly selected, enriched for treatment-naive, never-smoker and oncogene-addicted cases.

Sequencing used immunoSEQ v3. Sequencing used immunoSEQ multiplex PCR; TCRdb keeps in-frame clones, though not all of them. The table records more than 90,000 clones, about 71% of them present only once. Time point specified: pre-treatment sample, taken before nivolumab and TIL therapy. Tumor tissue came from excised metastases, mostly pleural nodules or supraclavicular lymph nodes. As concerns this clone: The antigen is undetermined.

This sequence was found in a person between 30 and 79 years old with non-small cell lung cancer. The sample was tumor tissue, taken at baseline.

In DNA, the CDR3 is TGCAGTGCTAGAGCCACAGATACGCAGTATTTT. This sequence encodes CSARATDTQYF. The chain couples TRBV20-1 to TRBJ2-3, with D uncertain. CDR1 is DFQATT and CDR2 is SNEGSKA in the germline V gene (reference sequence). V lost 1 base to trimming and J lost 2 bases, with 1 base between them. The CDR3 is 11 residues long.